This TCR beta chain is from a study of identical twins. The table lists this clonotype with a few counts. Antigen specificity is unknown. TCRdb itself ran the 5' RACE reads through MiXCR, one entry per CDR3 protein. Among about 100,000 distinct CDR3 sequences listed, just under 6% were seen once. Overall study findings and caveats: Out-of-frame alpha sequences common to twins exhibited a surplus of low generation probability. In cord blood, abundant beta clonotypes had fewer insertions; memory showed no trend.

Germline CDR1 is SGHDT and CDR2 is YYEEEE. The V gene lost 4 bases and the J gene lost 3 bases, with 12 bases spanning the gap. The CDR3 has 14 residues. Sequencing was done on a sample of memory T cells sorted from blood. The TCR originated in a woman aged 45-59 years in good health. The chain carries TRBV5-6 and TRBJ2-3, with D possibly TRBD1 on 6 matching bases. The DNA of the CDR3 is TGTGCCAGCAGCGGGATGAGGGGGACAGATACGCAGTATTTT. This encodes CASSGMRGTDTQYF.